This entry lists 30 T cell receptor beta chains sequenced from one sample in a study of T cell responses to AZD1222 COVID-19 vaccine (dated by TCRdb to the early 2020s). The library came from the immunoSEQ multiplex PCR assay. TCRdb retrieved this table from immuneACCESS and kept in-frame rearrangements only. Not all clones are present; in checked studies, unresolved V genes account for under half, and no reason is known for the remainder. This sample has some 130,000 clones in its table, and roughly 88% of those were observed once. The biggest ten clones account for roughly a sixth of the sample. The sample's time point label is to be understood as: baseline before first vaccination. The treatment or condition label, read with the paper, signifies: meningococcal conjugate vaccine given as trial control. The material was peripheral blood, obtained on day 0 of MenACWY control vaccination. These receptors all stem from an adult in good health.

The chain links TRBV3-1 (or the pseudogene TRBV3-2) to TRBJ1-1, with D possibly TRBD1 on 5 matching bases. Germline CDR1 and CDR2: LGHDT and YNNKEL (reference sequence). The CDR3 spans 16 residues. V lost 1 base and J 1 base, leaving 13 bases between the germline ends. The CDR3 here is CASSQAFGHQNTEAFF. The CDR3 coding sequence is TGTGCCAGCAGCCAAGCTTTCGGACACCAGAACACTGAAGCTTTCTTT.

This clone came up a few times. The V call is TRBV27, the J call TRBJ2-7; 7 bases fit TRBD2. Trimming cost V 4 bases and J 5 bases; bases outside gene matches: 8. Germline CDR1 is MNHEY and CDR2 is SMNVEV (reference sequence). This CDR3 has 14 residues. CDR3 nucleotides: TGTGCCAGCAGTTGGGGGGGACTGGCTAACGAGCAGTACTTC. Its protein is CASSWGGLANEQYF.

This clone was seen only once. This chain joins TRBV9 and TRBJ1-5; TRBD1 agrees at 7 bases. Germline assignment: CDR1 SGDLS and CDR2 YYNGEE. V was pared by 4 bases and J by 6 bases, with 4 bases of the junction left unmatched. This CDR3 region has 13 residues. The CDR3 DNA reads as TGTGCCAGCAGCAGACAGGGAGGTCAGCCCCAGCATTTT. Encoded protein: CASSRQGGQPQHF.

The J gene is TRBJ1-1, the V gene TRBV7-2; possibly TRBD1 for D (5 bases). The CDR3 consists of 14 residues. The germline gives CDR1 SGHTA, CDR2 FQGNSA. Trimming removed 4 bases at V and 5 bases at J, with 14 bases between. The CDR3 DNA is TGTGCCAGCAGCTCCCGGGGGGGAAAGACTGAAGCTTTCTTT. This translates into CASSSRGGKTEAFF. The variable domain in full, with the rest retrieved from reference TRBV7-2 and TRBJ1-1, is GAGVSQSPSNKVTEKGKDVELRCDPISGHTALYWYRQSLGQGLEFLIYFQGNSAPDKSGLPSDRFSAERTGGSVSTLTIQRTQQEDSAVYLCASSSRGGKTEAFFGQGTRLTVV.

The chain couples TRBV24-1 to TRBJ1-5; unclear D gene. Germline V CDR1 and CDR2: KGHDR, SFDVKD. The CDR3 totals 13 residues. Trimming took 4 bases from V and 6 from J, leaving 9 bases between them. CDR3 sequence: CATSEGKAQPQHF. The CDR3 nucleotides are TGTGCCACCAGTGAAGGGAAGGCTCAGCCCCAGCATTTT.

The rearrangement uses TRBV9 and TRBJ1-6, with D possibly being TRBD1 (6 bases). The CDR3 runs to 17 residues. The V and J ends lost 7 bases and 0 bases respectively, with 17 bases between them. Germline loops: CDR1 SGDLS, CDR2 YYNGEE. The CDR3 DNA is TGTGCCAGCTCCCCAGGGGCCTACAGCTCCTATAATTCACCCCTCCACTTT. It specifies CASSPGAYSSYNSPLHF. The whole variable domain, filled in from reference TRBV9 and TRBJ1-6, reads DSGVTQTPKHLITATGQRVTLRCSPRSGDLSVYWYQQSLDQGLQFLIQYYNGEERAKGNILERFSAQQFPDLHSELNLSSLELGDSALYFCASSPGAYSSYNSPLHFGNGTRLTVT.

This clone has only a few counts. The chain links TRBV30 to TRBJ1-5; D gene ambiguous. Germline V CDR1 and CDR2: GTSNPN, SVGIG (reference sequence). V lost 3 bases, J lost 4 bases, and 7 bases lay in between. The CDR3 extends over 12 amino acids. Here the CDR3 reads CAWSVMNQPQHF. Written as DNA, the CDR3 is TGTGCCTGGAGCGTCATGAATCAGCCCCAGCATTTT.

The chain couples TRBV15 to TRBJ2-1, with D possibly matching TRBD2 (7 bases). The CDR3 is 15 amino acids. V was shortened by 5 bases and J by 8 bases, with 19 bases between the two germline ends. CDR1 LNHNV and CDR2 YYDKDF come from the germline V gene (reference sequence). CDR3 nucleotide sequence: TGTGCCACCAGCGCAAGGGGGACGGGGGGCGATGAGCAGTTCTTC. Protein: CATSARGTGGDEQFF.

This chain's CDR3 is CASSEGGLTGELFF. CDR3 in DNA: TGTGCCAGCAGCGAGGGGGGACTCACCGGGGAGCTGTTTTTT. This rearrangement joins TRBV9 to TRBJ2-2; D might be TRBD1 or TRBD2, each matching 6 bases. The germline V gene has CDR1 SGDLS and CDR2 YYNGEE. The CDR3 sequence is 14 residues long. The V end was cut by 3 bases, the J end by 4 bases, with 10 bases between.

The chain has TRBV14 and TRBJ2-3; D is possibly TRBD2 (6 bases). The CDR3 sequence is 16 residues long. Trimming took off 0 bases at V and 0 bases at J, with 10 bases between the two ends. CDR1 SGHDN and CDR2 FVKESK come from the germline V gene. The CDR3 DNA sequence: TGTGCCAGCAGCCAAGACCGCGGGATTAGCACAGATACGCAGTATTTT. This sequence encodes CASSQDRGISTDTQYF.

The V call is TRBV10-3, the J call TRBJ2-7; TRBD1 matches at 10 bases. CDR3 length equals 13 residues. Germline V gene lookup returns CDR1 ENHRY and CDR2 SYGVKD. With V trimmed by 11 bases and J by 2 bases, 6 bases remained unmatched. CDR3 nucleotides: TGTGCCGCCTGGACAGGGGGAACCTACGAGCAGTACTTC. The encoded protein is CAAWTGGTYEQYF.

The rearrangement uses TRBV11-3 and TRBJ2-7; 8 nucleotides match TRBD2. The CDR3 has 17 residues. J lost 1 base, V lost 1 base, and 9 bases had no gene match. CDR1 is SGHNT, CDR2 YENEEA, per germline. DNA for the CDR3: TGTGCCAGCAGCTTAGTCGGACTAGCTGATTATTCCTACGAGCAGTACTTC. Encoded protein: CASSLVGLADYSYEQYF.

This clone was found a few times. This chain connects TRBV2 to TRBJ2-4, with 7 positions matching TRBD1. From germline, CDR1 is SNHLY and CDR2 FYNNEI. The CDR3 has 13 amino acids. V lost 2 bases, J lost 13 bases, and 8 bases stayed unmatched. The CDR3 region is CASSESRDSPQYF. The DNA for the CDR3 is TGTGCCAGCAGTGAATCGAGGGACAGTCCGCAGTACTTC.

The CDR3 region is CASSGLIPTDTQYF. As DNA, the CDR3 is TGTGCCAGCAGTGGTCTAATCCCCACAGATACGCAGTATTTT. The chain links TRBV2 to TRBJ2-3; D is unclear. The V end was cut by 4 bases, the J end by 2 bases, with 10 bases between. Germline V CDR1 and CDR2: SNHLY, FYNNEI. The CDR3 length is 14 residues.

The CDR3 DNA is TGTGCCACCAGCAGGGGACCGTACACGTCCTACGAGCAGTACTTC. Translated: CATSRGPYTSYEQYF. The V gene is TRBV15, the J gene TRBJ2-7; D could derive from TRBD1 or TRBD2 (5 bases each). The CDR3 is 15 residues long. CDR1 and CDR2 from the germline V gene are LNHNV and YYDKDF (reference sequence). Deletions cut 3 bases from V and 1 base from J, with 13 bases between.

V gene TRBV28 combines with J gene TRBJ1-3; 8 nucleotides line up with TRBD1. V dropped 6 bases and J dropped 9; count of bases not matched to a gene: 10. Germline CDR1 is MDHEN and CDR2 is SYDVKM. The CDR3 contains 14 residues. The CDR3: CASRPRGPVVTIYF. CDR3 in DNA: TGTGCCAGCAGACCCAGGGGGCCCGTTGTCACCATATATTTT.

The genes are TRBV28 and TRBJ1-4; no definite D call. CDR1 is MDHEN, CDR2 SYDVKM, per germline. The CDR3 totals 13 residues. The V gene lost 8 bases and the J gene lost 3 bases, with 10 bases spanning the gap. CDR3 in DNA: TGTGCCAGCGTTGGTGACCCTAATGAAAAACTGTTTTTT. Residues: CASVGDPNEKLFF.

This chain uses TRBV19 with TRBJ2-7, with D possibly TRBD1 on 5 matching bases. V lost 3 bases and J 3 bases, leaving 12 bases between the germline ends. Germline V gene data show CDR1 as LNHDA and CDR2 as SQIVND (reference sequence). This CDR3 has 14 residues. CDR3 in amino acids: CASSMNVDSYEQYF. CDR3 DNA sequence: TGTGCCAGTAGTATGAACGTCGACAGCTACGAGCAGTACTTC.

This chain connects TRBV7-8 to TRBJ2-7, with TRBD1 matching over 11 bases. Losses at the gene ends were 1 base for V and 6 bases for J; bases not matched to a gene: 2. The CDR3 runs to 14 residues. Germline values: CDR1 SGHVS, CDR2 FQNEAQ. The CDR3 nucleotides are TGTGCCAGCAGCTTAGGGACAGGGGGCCGCGAGCAGTACTTC. Residues: CASSLGTGGREQYF.

The J gene is TRBJ2-2, the V gene TRBV29-1; the match to TRBD1 covers 7 bases. CDR1 and CDR2 (germline): SQVTM, ANQGSEA. The trim removed 7 bases at V and 1 base at J, leaving 9 bases unmatched. The length of the CDR3 is 15 residues. The chain's CDR3 is CSATGASRNTGELFF. CDR3 in DNA: TGCAGCGCCACAGGGGCGTCAAGGAACACCGGGGAGCTGTTTTTT.

V gene TRBV25-1 combines with J gene TRBJ1-5; D uncertain. The germline V gene has CDR1 MGHDK and CDR2 SYGVNS. The CDR3 extends over 17 amino acids. V lost 0 bases and J 1 base, leaving 13 bases between the germline ends. The CDR3 DNA sequence: TGTGCCAGCAGTGAATATCCCCGAGACCGAAGCAATCAGCCCCAGCATTTT. Translating it yields CASSEYPRDRSNQPQHF. Looking up the rest from reference TRBV25-1 and TRBJ1-5 gives the full variable domain: EADIYQTPRYLVIGTGKKITLECSQTMGHDKMYWYQQDPGMELHLIHYSYGVNSTEKGDLSSESTVSRIRTEHFPLTLESARPSHTSQYLCASSEYPRDRSNQPQHFGDGTRLSIL.

The chain has TRBV9 and TRBJ2-1, with TRBD2 matching 11 bases. The CDR3 is made up of 15 amino acids. Germline V gene data show CDR1 as SGDLS and CDR2 as YYNGEE. Trimming took 2 bases from V and 4 from J; bases not matched to a gene: 2. The CDR3 DNA reads as TGTGCCAGCAGCGTGAGACTAGCGGGGTACAATGAGCAGTTCTTC. It translates to CASSVRLAGYNEQFF.

This clone was detected only once. V is TRBV9 and J is TRBJ2-2; 9 positions agree with TRBD1. The CDR3 extends over 19 amino acids. J lost 7 bases, V lost 2 bases, and 18 bases had no gene match. Germline V lookup: CDR1 SGDLS, CDR2 YYNGEE. This chain's CDR3 is CASSVATGTGKRQGGELFF. CDR3 bases: TGTGCCAGCAGCGTCGCGACGGGGACAGGGAAGAGGCAAGGCGGGGAGCTGTTTTTT.

This chain links TRBV29-1 with TRBJ2-7; weak D call: TRBD2 (5 bases). Per germline, CDR1 SQVTM and CDR2 ANQGSEA. There are 13 residues in the CDR3. With 7 bases removed from V and 2 bases from J, the gap between germline ends came to 15 bases. The CDR3 spells CSATGIQTYEQYF. The CDR3 DNA sequence: TGCAGCGCCACCGGGATACAGACCTACGAGCAGTACTTC.

The genes are TRBV30 and TRBJ1-1; D is ambiguous. CDR3 size: 14 residues. Trimming shortened V by 3 bases and J by 0 bases, and 11 bases separated the two germline ends. The germline V gene has CDR1 GTSNPN and CDR2 SVGIG (reference sequence). Here the CDR3 DNA reads TGTGCCTGGAGCATCGGCAGAATGAACACTGAAGCTTTCTTT. Translated, it gives CAWSIGRMNTEAFF.

The V gene is TRBV6-5, the J gene TRBJ1-1; 7 bases align to TRBD1. Germline V gives CDR1 MNHEY, CDR2 SVGAGI. The V gene end was trimmed by 6 bases and the J gene end by 5 bases; junction bases not matched to a gene: 6. The CDR3 has 13 residues. This chain's CDR3 is CASRRDSWTEAFF. The DNA for the CDR3 is TGTGCCAGCAGGCGGGACAGCTGGACTGAAGCTTTCTTT.

The rearrangement joins TRBV6-5 to TRBJ2-1; 8 bases map to TRBD2. Per the germline V gene, CDR1 is MNHEY and CDR2 is SVGAGI. The CDR3 loop spans 15 amino acids. The V and J ends lost 0 bases and 10 bases, in that order; junction bases with no gene match: 8. CDR3 coding DNA: TGTGCCAGCAGTTACTCGACCGCGGGGGGTCGGGAGCAGTTCTTC. Amino acid sequence: CASSYSTAGGREQFF.

The rearrangement links TRBV5-4 to TRBJ2-4, with 8 bases identical to TRBD2. CDR3 length: 17 amino acids. The V segment lost 3 bases and the J segment 0 bases; nucleotides outside the gene matches: 8. Germline V gives CDR1 SGHNT, CDR2 YYREEE (reference sequence). Here the CDR3 reads CASSWGVAGQAKNIQYF. CDR3 DNA sequence: TGTGCCAGCAGCTGGGGGGTAGCGGGACAAGCCAAAAACATTCAGTACTTC.

V is TRBV9 and J is TRBJ2-7, with D tentatively TRBD1 (6 bases). Trimming left V 4 bases short and J 9 bases short, with 8 bases between. The CDR3 has 10 amino acids. Looked up from germline, CDR1 is SGDLS and CDR2 is YYNGEE. CDR3 DNA: TGTGCCAGCAGCCCACAGGGGCAGTACTTC. Amino acid sequence: CASSPQGQYF.

V usage is TRBV10-3 and J usage is TRBJ2-7; 8 bases are a match to TRBD1. CDR1 and CDR2 from the germline V gene are ENHRY and SYGVKD. The CDR3 is 19 residues long. With V trimmed by 3 bases and J by 1 base, 17 bases remained unmatched. CDR3 in DNA: TGTGCCATCAGTGATAGACAGGGGTTTAGGGTTTTTGGGTCCTACGAGCAGTACTTC. Translation: CAISDRQGFRVFGSYEQYF.